This TCR beta chain was profiled in a study of CD8+CD57+ T cells in acquired aplastic anemia. As concerns this clonotype: The junction differs from germline at one of its ends, possibly a read error.

Before being chosen for sequencing, patients had shown CD8+CD57+ cell expansion by flow cytometry. Receipt of therapy had not occurred in any patient by the time of blood sampling. Genomic DNA, serving as template, underwent TCR beta VDJ and CDR3 profiling. TCRdb re-analysed the reads in MiXCR, keeping a single row per CDR3 protein. Here the sample spans roughly 200,000 distinct CDR3 sequences, about 60% being singletons. This CDR3 region has 11 residues. The germline CDR1 and CDR2 sequences are SGHTA and FQGNSA. The source is a human donor with aplastic anemia. The specimen was sorted CD4+, CD8+, or CD8+CD57+ T cells (not recorded which) from PBMCs. The V gene is TRBV7-2, the J gene TRBJ2-7; the match to TRBD1 covers 9 bases. CDR3 region: CASSLGDRVHF. CDR3 nucleotides: TGTGCCAGCAGCTTAGGGGACAGGGTCCACTTC.